The T cell receptor beta chain under discussion was sequenced for a study of T cell clonotyping in hematopoietic cell transplantation. Overall study findings and caveats: Graft donor and pretransplant recipient Inverse Simpson Index values predicted broader posttransplant TCR diversity. Cells were unsorted, so CD4 and CD8 contributions were not separated.

Sample time point: recipient sample about 28 days before transplant, after cytoreduction. Repertoires were generated with immunoSEQ multiplex PCR, while TCRdb's copy carries only in-frame clones and drops some. The sample records 15,000 to 20,000 clones, about 80% being singletons. Regarding this clone: Antigen unknown.

The sample consisted of peripheral blood mononuclear cells, taken before stem cell transplant. The clonotype was recovered from a man between 60 and 70 years old with acute myeloid leukemia. Some clones in this sample may be carry-over from other donors' samples.

In DNA form, the CDR3 reads TGTGCCAGCAGCCACCACCGGGACAGGGGTAATTCACCCCTCCACTTT. The encoded protein is CASSHHRDRGNSPLHF. This chain joins TRBV7-8 and TRBJ1-6, with TRBD1 matching over 10 bases. With V trimmed by 5 bases and J by 6 bases, 7 bases remained unmatched. Per germline, CDR1 SGHVS and CDR2 FQNEAQ. CDR3 size: 16 residues.